Below are 7 T cell receptor beta chains sequenced from a single sample in a study of CD8+CD57+ T cells in acquired aplastic anemia. Template material for TCR beta VDJ and CDR3 profiling consisted of genomic DNA. TCRdb redid the calling of the reads with MiXCR, one entry per CDR3 protein. The table shows some 140,000 distinct CDR3 sequences, with 40% to 65% occurring only once. By flow cytometry, patients selected for sequencing had shown an expansion of CD8+CD57+ cells. Specimen: sorted CD4+, CD8+, or CD8+CD57+ T cells (not recorded which) from PBMCs. These receptors were obtained from a human donor with aplastic anemia.

The CDR3 reads CAIPIGPDEQYF. CDR3 in DNA: TGTGCCATCCCCATTGGCCCCGACGAGCAGTACTTC. The V gene is TRBV7-8, the J gene TRBJ2-7; D unresolved. The CDR3 contains 12 residues. CDR1 SGHVS and CDR2 FQNEAQ come from the germline V gene. Trimming left V 10 bases short and J 5 bases short, with 15 bases between.

This clonotype was recorded many times. The chain combines TRBV9 with TRBJ2-6; 8 bases line up with TRBD1. This CDR3 has 15 residues. Trimming cost V 4 bases and J 2 bases; bases outside gene matches: 2. Germline loops: CDR1 SGDLS, CDR2 YYNGEE. CDR3 amino acids: CASSMTGAGANVLTF. DNA of the CDR3: TGTGCCAGCAGCATGACAGGGGCTGGGGCCAACGTCCTGACTTTC.

Remarks on this clonotype: Being one base from a much bigger clone, this may be a read error. The gene calls are TRBV6-5 and TRBJ2-5; D unclear. The CDR3 extends over 14 amino acids. V lost 0 bases and J lost 13, with 18 bases in between. The germline gives CDR1 MNHEY, CDR2 SVGAGI. The CDR3 region has the DNA TGTGCCAGCAGTTACTCGTCCTCCCGAGGTGCCCGGTACTTC. This encodes CASSYSSSRGARYF.

This clonotype was counted many times. V and J are TRBV10-3 and TRBJ1-1, with 9 positions matching TRBD1. Trimming cost V 8 bases and J 5 bases; bases outside gene matches: 15. Germline CDR1 reads ENHRY; CDR2 reads SYGVKD. The CDR3 spans 16 residues. The chain's CDR3 is CAIGGTGSSGGTEAFF. The CDR3 region has the DNA TGTGCCATCGGGGGGACAGGGTCTTCAGGGGGTACTGAAGCTTTCTTT.

The genes are TRBV20-1 and TRBJ2-2; the D is unclear. This CDR3 is built from 12 residues. CDR1 and CDR2 from the germline V gene are DFQATT and SNEGSKA (reference sequence). V shed 7 bases and J shed 3 bases, with 9 bases lying between them. For the CDR3, the DNA is TGCAGTGGCTTTCATCACACCGGGGAGCTGTTTTTT. This translates into CSGFHHTGELFF.

The CDR3 nucleotides are TGCAGCGTTGGGGGATACGAGCAGTACTTC. This codes for CSVGGYEQYF. This chain connects TRBV29-1 to TRBJ2-7; D is unclear. This CDR3 spans 10 amino acids. Germline-derived CDR1 and CDR2 are SQVTM and ANQGSEA. V was pared by 4 bases and J by 4 bases, with 5 bases between.

This clonotype occurred a few times. The junction shows a germline mismatch at one end, possibly a read error. This chain links TRBV6-2 or TRBV6-3 with TRBJ2-7, with 9 nucleotides matching TRBD1. Per the germline V gene, CDR1 is MNHEY and CDR2 is SVGEGT. CDR3 length: 14 amino acids. CDR3 loop: CASRPGQGPYDQYF. In DNA form, the CDR3 reads TGTGCCAGCAGACCGGGACAGGGCCCCTACGATCAGTACTTC.